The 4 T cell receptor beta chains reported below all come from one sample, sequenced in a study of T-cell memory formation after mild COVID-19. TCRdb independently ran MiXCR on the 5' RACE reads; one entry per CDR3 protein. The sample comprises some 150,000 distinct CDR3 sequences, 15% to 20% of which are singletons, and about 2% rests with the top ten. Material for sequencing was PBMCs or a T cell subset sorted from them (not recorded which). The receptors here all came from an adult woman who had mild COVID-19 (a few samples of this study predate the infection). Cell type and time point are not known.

This chain's CDR3 is CASRRKGEKLFF. CDR3 nucleotide sequence: TGCGCCAGCCGACGGAAGGGTGAAAAACTGTTTTTT. The genes are TRBV10-2 and TRBJ1-4; no clear D. This CDR3 has 12 residues. The germline V and J ends were trimmed by 8 bases and 7 bases, with 11 bases remaining between them. Germline V gene data show CDR1 as WSHSY and CDR2 as SAAADI.

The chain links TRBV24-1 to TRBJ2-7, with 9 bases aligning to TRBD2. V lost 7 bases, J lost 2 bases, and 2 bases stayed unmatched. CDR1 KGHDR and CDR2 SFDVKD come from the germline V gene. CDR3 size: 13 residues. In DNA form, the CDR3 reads TGTGCCACCAGGGCTAGCGGGACCTACGAGCAGTACTTC. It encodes CATRASGTYEQYF.

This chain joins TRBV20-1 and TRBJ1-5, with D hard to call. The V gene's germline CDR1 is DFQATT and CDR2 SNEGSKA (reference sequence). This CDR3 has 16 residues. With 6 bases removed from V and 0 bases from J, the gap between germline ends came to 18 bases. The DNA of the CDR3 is TGCAGTGCCCCCTATAAGGCAGGCTATAGCAATCAGCCCCAGCATTTT. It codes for CSAPYKAGYSNQPQHF.

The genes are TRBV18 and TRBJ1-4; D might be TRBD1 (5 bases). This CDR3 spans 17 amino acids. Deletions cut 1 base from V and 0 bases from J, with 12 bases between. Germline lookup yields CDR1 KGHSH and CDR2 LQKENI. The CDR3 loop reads CASSPQIRDATNEKLFF. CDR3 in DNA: TGTGCCAGCTCACCACAGATTCGGGACGCAACTAATGAAAAACTGTTTTTT.